The following is a T cell receptor (beta chain) sequence with its context. This sample was taken from a study of shared clonotypes between healthy human individuals. Method: immunoSEQ multiplex PCR; TCRdb's copy keeps in-frame clones and lacks some. Among approximately 470,000 clones listed, around 80% were seen once. Material for sequencing was PBMCs. This sequence was found in a middle-aged woman in good health. Some clones in this sample may be carry-over from other donors' samples.

CDR3 nucleotides: TGCGCCAGCAGCCCGACTAGCGGGAGGGCCTTCGTAGAGACCCAGTACTTC. Translation gives CASSPTSGRAFVETQYF. The V gene is TRBV5-1, the J gene TRBJ2-5; 14 bases are shared with TRBD2. CDR3 length equals 17 residues. Trimming cost V 4 bases and J 4 bases; bases outside gene matches: 9. Germline lookup yields CDR1 SGHRS and CDR2 YFSETQ.